Sequencing of this TCR beta chain was carried out in a study of T cells in Graves' hyperthyroidism and ophthalmopathy. Whole-study context: Peripheral blood was collected at initial diagnosis, before any treatment.

Patients aged 18 to 65 had newly diagnosed hyperthyroidism lasting under 2 months. There were TCR beta CDR3 regions amplified from RNA transcripts. The HTBI set primed first-round TCR CDR3 RT-PCR. TCRdb reprocessed the multiplex PCR reads via MiXCR and lists one record per CDR3 protein. Of about 840,000 distinct CDR3 sequences detected, about 38% appear once; the ten largest clones hold about 9%. The germline V and J ends were trimmed by 3 bases and 4 bases, with 10 bases remaining between them. The CDR3 is 12 amino acids. Germline V gene lookup returns CDR1 DFQATT and CDR2 SNEGSKA (reference sequence).

Specimen: blood. The chain uses TRBV20-1 and TRBJ2-7, with D unclear. The origin of this receptor is a man between 18 and 29 years old with Graves' hyperthyroidism. The CDR3 loop reads CSASGGLYEQYF. The CDR3 DNA follows: TGCAGTGCTAGCGGTGGCCTATACGAGCAGTACTTC.